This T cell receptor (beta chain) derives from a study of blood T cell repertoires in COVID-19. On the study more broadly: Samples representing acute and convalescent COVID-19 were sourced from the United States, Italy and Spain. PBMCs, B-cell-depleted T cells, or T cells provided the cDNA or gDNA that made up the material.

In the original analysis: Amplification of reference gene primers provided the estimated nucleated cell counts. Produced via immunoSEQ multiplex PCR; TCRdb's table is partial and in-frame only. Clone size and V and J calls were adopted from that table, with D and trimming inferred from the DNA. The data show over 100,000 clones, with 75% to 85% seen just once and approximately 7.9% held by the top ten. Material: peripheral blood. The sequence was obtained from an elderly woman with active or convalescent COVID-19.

The DNA of the CDR3 is TGTGCCAGCAGCTTAGCCACACAGGCCTACGAGCAGTACTTC. Translation gives CASSLATQAYEQYF. This chain joins TRBV7-9 and TRBJ2-7, with a tentative D call TRBD1 (5 bases). CDR3 length: 14 amino acids. V was shortened by 0 bases and J by 2 bases, with 8 bases between the two germline ends. The germline V gene encodes CDR1 SEHNR and CDR2 FQNEAQ (reference sequence).